A single T cell receptor beta chain is shown here with its context. Its antigen is as yet unknown. This entry belongs to a study of T cell responses to AZD1222 COVID-19 vaccine. Points from the study as a whole: Donors were chiefly white British, with a greater number of females, and clonal diversity was perhaps underestimated. Spike-specific TCR breadth and depth both grew after two AZD1222 doses. Spike was spanned by vaccine-associated CD4 TCRs, which were dominant at 160-218 and 743-854. Epitopes outside B.1.351 and B.1.1.7 mutated regions reportedly drew nearly half of spike TCRs.

The length of the CDR3 is 16 residues. The germline V gene encodes CDR1 SGHAT and CDR2 FQDESV (reference sequence). V lost 5 bases and J lost 8; bases outside the gene matches: 11. TCRdb's copy holds only in-frame clones and misses some; the assay was immunoSEQ multiplex PCR. The repertoire has approximately 210,000 clones, about nine tenths of them found once; the top ten carry approximately 3.7%. The sample in question was peripheral blood, obtained 28 days after the second AZD1222 dose. This rearrangement joins TRBV11-1 to TRBJ2-1, with 11 bases identical to TRBD2. The origin of this receptor is an adult who received the AZD1222 COVID-19 vaccine. CDR3 sequence (DNA): TGTGCCAGCAGCCGTCGCTTTAGCGGGAGGGAGCATGAGCAGTTCTTC. Protein product: CASSRRFSGREHEQFF.